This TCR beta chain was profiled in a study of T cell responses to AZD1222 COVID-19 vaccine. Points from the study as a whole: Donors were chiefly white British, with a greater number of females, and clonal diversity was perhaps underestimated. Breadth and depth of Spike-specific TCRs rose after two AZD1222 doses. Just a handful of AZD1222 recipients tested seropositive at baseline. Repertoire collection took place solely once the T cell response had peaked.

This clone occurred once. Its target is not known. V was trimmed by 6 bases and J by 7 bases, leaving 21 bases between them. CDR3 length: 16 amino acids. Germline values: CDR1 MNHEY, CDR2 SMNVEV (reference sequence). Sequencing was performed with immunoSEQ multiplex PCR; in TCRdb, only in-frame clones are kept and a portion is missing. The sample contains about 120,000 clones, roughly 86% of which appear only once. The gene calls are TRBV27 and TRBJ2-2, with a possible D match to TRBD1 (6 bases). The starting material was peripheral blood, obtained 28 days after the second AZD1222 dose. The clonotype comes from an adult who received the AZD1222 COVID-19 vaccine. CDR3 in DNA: TGTGCCAGCAGAGGGGGTCATGGGCCCTACGGCGGGGAGCTGTTTTTT. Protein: CASRGGHGPYGGELFF.